This T cell receptor beta chain emerged from a study of cytomegalovirus exposure and HLA in healthy donors. Turning to the study itself: Drawn from HLA-typed donors, some 80 million unique TCRs were held in an early data release. Study-level results: As a later analysis revealed, the rate of TCR association differed by HLA locus, with DRB1 most and HLA-C fewest.

Comments on this clone: Antigen specificity is unknown.

CDR1 is SGHRS, CDR2 YFSETQ, per germline. This CDR3 is built from 13 residues. V lost 0 bases to trimming and J lost 7 bases, with 10 bases between them. Primers for the PCR totalled 60 Vbeta and 13 Jbeta. TCRdb keeps only in-frame clones here, not all; method: immunoSEQ multiplex PCR. Listed are around 200,000 clones; over 0.95% falls within the top ten. The chain has TRBV5-1 and TRBJ1-2, with D possibly being TRBD1 (5 bases). Sequencing was performed on PBMCs. The sequence came from a girl aged 2 to 10 in good health and CMV-seropositive. CDR3 in amino acids: CASSLAGGGGYTF. The CDR3 DNA follows: TGCGCCAGCAGCTTGGCAGGCGGGGGTGGCTACACCTTC.